These T cell receptor beta chains were read from a single sample in a study of blood T cell repertoires in COVID-19. Only in-frame clones appear in the TCRdb table, and some are missing; sequencing was by immunoSEQ multiplex PCR. The table includes over 200,000 clones, around nine tenths detected once. Sequencing was carried out using peripheral blood. All receptors derive from a middle-aged man with acute or convalescent COVID-19. Each CDR3 is given without its conserved first and last residue. The D gene is left open where the match is weak.

J gene | V gene | D gene | CDR3 protein
TRBJ2-1 | TRBV6-5 | TRBD2 | ASSPGGGSYNEQF
TRBJ2-7 | TRBV5-5 | . | ASSFGRDGSYEQY
TRBJ1-1 | TRBV5-1 | TRBD1 | ASSWDSGGRMNTEAF
TRBJ2-1 | TRBV27 | TRBD2 | ASRLAGVAYNEQF
TRBJ1-2 | TRBV7-8 | . | ASSLAANRVSDGYT
TRBJ2-1 | TRBV18 | TRBD1 | ASSLRQGSYNEQF
TRBJ1-2 | TRBV7-2 | TRBD1 | ASSLGGTGINYGYT
TRBJ1-3 | TRBV7-8 | . | ASSTGLTTRGNTIY
TRBJ1-5 | TRBV6-5 | . | ASRARVNQPQH
TRBJ2-2 | TRBV19 | TRBD2 | ASSIEASGIPTGELF
TRBJ1-5 | TRBV6-5 | . | ASRNRVGNQPQH
TRBJ1-3 | TRBV6-5 | . | ASSYGGPSSGNTIY
TRBJ2-7 | TRBV2 | TRBD1 | ASDRGPTAPEQY
TRBJ2-7 | TRBV4-3 | TRBD2 | ASSQDLSGRTHEQY
TRBJ2-3 | TRBV29-1 | TRBD1 | SVVPDRVITDTQY
TRBJ2-5 | TRBV7-9 | . | ASSSKGPHETQY
TRBJ2-2 | TRBV29-1 | . | SVERTGNTGELF
TRBJ2-1 | TRBV18 | . | ASSPLSQVNSYNEQF
TRBJ2-3 | TRBV9 | . | ASSPLRGGGTDTQY
TRBJ2-7 | TRBV28 | . | ASSFSEGSYEQY
TRBJ2-3 | TRBV7-9 | . | ASRPVRRDTQY
TRBJ2-1 | TRBV10-3 | TRBD2 | AIGTSVVNEQF
TRBJ2-1 | TRBV6-5 | TRBD1 | ASSSWDRVHNEQF
TRBJ2-7 | TRBV10-3 | TRBD2 | AISESPSGDYEQY
TRBJ2-1 | TRBV18 | . | ASSPRGDTSYNEQF
TRBJ2-7 | TRBV7-8 | TRBD1 | ASSQGQTAYEQY
TRBJ1-1 | TRBV19 | TRBD1 | ASRPTGGTEAF
TRBJ2-7 | TRBV5-1 | TRBD1 | ASSSDPQGLEQY
TRBJ2-1 | TRBV7-8 | . | ASSLGAGVNEQF
TRBJ1-2 | TRBV7-9 | . | ASSLVSGPIYGYT
TRBJ2-2 | TRBV2 | . | ASIASHTGELF
TRBJ1-1 | TRBV4-2 | . | ASSQGSQDTEAF
TRBJ2-7 | TRBV7-8 | . | ASSLDRPGYEQY